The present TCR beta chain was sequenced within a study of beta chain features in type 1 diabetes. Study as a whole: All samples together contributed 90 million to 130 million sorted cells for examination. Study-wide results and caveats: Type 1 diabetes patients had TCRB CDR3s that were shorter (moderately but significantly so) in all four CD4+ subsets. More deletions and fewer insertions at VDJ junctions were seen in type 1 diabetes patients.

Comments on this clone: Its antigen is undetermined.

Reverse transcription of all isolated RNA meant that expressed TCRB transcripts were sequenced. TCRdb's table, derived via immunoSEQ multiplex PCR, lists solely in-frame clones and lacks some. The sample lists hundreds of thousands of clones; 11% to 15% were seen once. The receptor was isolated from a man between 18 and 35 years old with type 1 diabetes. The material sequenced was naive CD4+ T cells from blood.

The CDR3 DNA reads TGCGCCAGCAGCCACCCGGGATTCACCCCCTATGGCTACACCTTC. Protein product: CASSHPGFTPYGYTF. The chain employs TRBV4-1 and TRBJ1-2; D uncertain. The CDR3 loop spans 15 amino acids. V was clipped by 3 bases and J by 4 bases, with 15 bases between them. Germline V gene lookup returns CDR1 MGHRA and CDR2 YSYEKL.